The entry below gives a single TCR beta chain sequence along with its context. CDR1 and CDR2 from the germline V gene are SGHRS and YFSETQ. This CDR3 comprises 16 residues. The V segment lost 2 bases and the J segment 3 bases; nucleotides outside the gene matches: 8. This sample is drawn from a study of blood T cell repertoires in COVID-19. In the study overall: COVID-19 samples, acute and convalescent, were from the United States, Italy and Spain. The cDNA or gDNA used as material had been derived from T cells, B-cell-depleted T cells, or PBMCs.

In the original analysis: Nucleated cell number was recorded as an estimate derived from reference gene primer amplification. This table comes from immunoSEQ multiplex PCR, and its TCRdb copy is limited to in-frame clones, with some not included. D and trimming come from the DNA, and the V and J calls and clone size come from that table. The sample carries about 300,000 clones, around 86% recorded once. The material sequenced was peripheral blood. The source is a woman between 40 and 50 years old who had recovered from COVID-19. The chain is built from TRBV5-1 and TRBJ1-2; 9 bases match TRBD1. In DNA, the CDR3 is TGCGCCAGCAGCTTAGAACAGGGGGCTGTTGACTATGGCTACACCTTC. The encoded protein is CASSLEQGAVDYGYTF.